A selection of T cell receptor beta chains follows, all from one sample in a study of cytotoxic CD8 clonotypes in ibrutinib-treated CLL. Only in-frame clones appear in the TCRdb table, and some are missing; sequencing was by immunoSEQ multiplex PCR. The sample carries about 27,000 clones, 70% to 90% recorded once. The sequencing used PBMCs, collected after 24 months of ibrutinib treatment. The receptors originated from a human donor with chronic lymphocytic leukemia. Each CDR3 is given with its conserved first and last residue. The D gene is left open where the match is weak. A clone size is listed for some rows: how often the clone was seen (once, few, many), or a class if it is expanded.

v_call: TRBV28; clone_size: -; j_call: TRBJ2-2; d_call: -; cdr3_aa: CASRKTGPIGYTGELFF; cdr3_nt: TGTGCCAGCAGAAAAACAGGGCCTATTGGTTACACCGGGGAGCTGTTTTTT
v_call: TRBV2; clone_size: -; j_call: TRBJ2-5; d_call: TRBD2; cdr3_aa: CASSEDGGAGETQYF; cdr3_nt: TGTGCCAGCAGTGAGGACGGGGGGGCAGGAGAGACCCAGTACTTC
v_call: TRBV6-5; clone_size: -; j_call: TRBJ1-5; d_call: -; cdr3_aa: CASSYSISQPQHF; cdr3_nt: TGTGCCAGCAGTTACTCGATTAGTCAGCCCCAGCATTTT
v_call: TRBV27; clone_size: -; j_call: TRBJ1-2; d_call: TRBD1; cdr3_aa: CASSLGQGRYGYTF; cdr3_nt: TGTGCCAGCAGTTTGGGACAGGGACGGTATGGCTACACCTTC
v_call: TRBV7-8; clone_size: -; j_call: TRBJ1-1; d_call: -; cdr3_aa: CASSLEDTLNTEAFF; cdr3_nt: TGTGCCAGCAGCTTAGAAGACACCTTGAACACTGAAGCTTTCTTT
v_call: TRBV9; clone_size: -; j_call: TRBJ1-5; d_call: TRBD1; cdr3_aa: CAITPGGSQPQHF; cdr3_nt: TGTGCCATAACCCCAGGGGGCAGTCAGCCCCAGCATTTT
v_call: TRBV6-5; clone_size: -; j_call: TRBJ1-5; d_call: -; cdr3_aa: CASSYRDGPQHF; cdr3_nt: TGTGCCAGCAGTTACCGGGATGGGCCCCAGCATTTT
v_call: TRBV18; clone_size: few; j_call: TRBJ1-6; d_call: TRBD1; cdr3_aa: CASSPDRGWNSPLHF; cdr3_nt: TGTGCCAGCTCACCGGACAGGGGTTGGAATTCACCCCTCCACTTT
v_call: TRBV7-2; clone_size: few; j_call: TRBJ2-2; d_call: TRBD2; cdr3_aa: CASSLRTSNTGELFF; cdr3_nt: TGTGCCAGCAGCTTACGGACTAGCAACACCGGGGAGCTGTTTTTT
v_call: TRBV6-5; clone_size: -; j_call: TRBJ2-7; d_call: TRBD2; cdr3_aa: CASSPRAGGYEQYF; cdr3_nt: TGTGCCAGCAGTCCCCGAGCGGGGGGATACGAGCAGTACTTC
v_call: TRBV7-2; clone_size: -; j_call: TRBJ2-3; d_call: -; cdr3_aa: CASSFTPIGDTQYF; cdr3_nt: TGTGCCAGCAGCTTTACCCCTATAGGAGATACGCAGTATTTT
v_call: TRBV27; clone_size: -; j_call: TRBJ2-7; d_call: -; cdr3_aa: CASSLDPAGAYEQYF; cdr3_nt: TGTGCCAGCAGTTTAGATCCAGCAGGAGCCTACGAGCAGTACTTC
v_call: TRBV28; clone_size: once; j_call: TRBJ2-4; d_call: TRBD1; cdr3_aa: CASSAGQGPGEDIQYF; cdr3_nt: TGTGCCAGCAGTGCCGGACAGGGCCCGGGGGAGGACATTCAGTACTTC
v_call: TRBV6-1; clone_size: -; j_call: TRBJ2-1; d_call: TRBD2; cdr3_aa: CASSVIAGGSYNEQFF; cdr3_nt: TGTGCCAGCAGTGTTATAGCGGGGGGCTCCTACAATGAGCAGTTCTTC
v_call: TRBV6-1; clone_size: -; j_call: TRBJ1-1; d_call: -; cdr3_aa: CASSEVEGYEAFF; cdr3_nt: TGTGCCAGCAGTGAAGTGGAGGGGTATGAAGCTTTCTTT
v_call: TRBV11-2; clone_size: -; j_call: TRBJ1-1; d_call: TRBD1; cdr3_aa: CASSKGFRDRVEAFF; cdr3_nt: TGTGCCAGCAGTAAGGGCTTCCGAGACAGGGTGGAAGCTTTCTTT
v_call: TRBV5-5; clone_size: once; j_call: TRBJ2-3; d_call: -; cdr3_aa: CASSLAAGRSTDTQYF; cdr3_nt: TGTGCCAGCAGCTTGGCTGCGGGCAGAAGCACAGATACGCAGTATTTT
v_call: TRBV7-9; clone_size: once; j_call: TRBJ2-3; d_call: -; cdr3_aa: CASSSYVGGITDTQYF; cdr3_nt: TGTGCCAGCAGCTCCTATGTTGGGGGCATCACAGATACGCAGTATTTT
v_call: TRBV5-5; clone_size: -; j_call: TRBJ1-5; d_call: -; cdr3_aa: CASSLGGTPYQPQHF; cdr3_nt: TGTGCCAGCAGCTTGGGCGGGACACCATATCAGCCCCAGCATTTT
v_call: TRBV15; clone_size: -; j_call: TRBJ1-1; d_call: -; cdr3_aa: CATSSQGGRAEAFF; cdr3_nt: TGTGCCACCAGCAGCCAGGGCGGGAGGGCCGAAGCTTTCTTT
v_call: TRBV6-5; clone_size: -; j_call: TRBJ1-2; d_call: TRBD1; cdr3_aa: CASSHRTGEGYTF; cdr3_nt: TGTGCCAGCAGTCATAGGACAGGGGAAGGCTACACCTTC
v_call: TRBV10-3; clone_size: -; j_call: TRBJ1-1; d_call: -; cdr3_aa: CAIRGRDGNTEAFF; cdr3_nt: TGTGCCATCAGGGGGCGGGATGGGAACACTGAAGCTTTCTTT
v_call: TRBV5-1; clone_size: -; j_call: TRBJ2-3; d_call: -; cdr3_aa: CASSLVLRAGFTDTQYF; cdr3_nt: TGCGCCAGCAGCTTGGTCCTCCGGGCGGGGTTCACAGATACGCAGTATTTT
v_call: TRBV9; clone_size: -; j_call: TRBJ2-3; d_call: -; cdr3_aa: CASSLGGSTDTQYF; cdr3_nt: TGTGCCAGCAGCCTAGGGGGTAGCACAGATACGCAGTATTTT
v_call: TRBV4-2; clone_size: once; j_call: TRBJ1-3; d_call: -; cdr3_aa: CASSPTNPGISGNTIYF; cdr3_nt: TGTGCCAGCAGCCCTACAAATCCAGGGATCTCTGGAAACACCATATATTTT
v_call: TRBV2; clone_size: -; j_call: TRBJ1-4; d_call: -; cdr3_aa: CASSAGLDSNEKLFF; cdr3_nt: TGTGCCAGCAGTGCAGGACTCGACAGTAATGAAAAACTGTTTTTT
v_call: TRBV6-1; clone_size: -; j_call: TRBJ1-4; d_call: -; cdr3_aa: CASSGGGWREKLFF; cdr3_nt: TGTGCCAGCAGTGGTGGGGGGTGGAGAGAAAAACTGTTTTTT
v_call: TRBV11-3; clone_size: -; j_call: TRBJ2-3; d_call: TRBD2; cdr3_aa: CASSAGGGDTQYF; cdr3_nt: TGTGCCAGCAGCGCGGGCGGGGGAGATACGCAGTATTTT
v_call: TRBV7-9; clone_size: -; j_call: TRBJ2-5; d_call: -; cdr3_aa: CASSLGSGQETQYF; cdr3_nt: TGTGCCAGCAGCTTAGGATCCGGCCAAGAGACCCAGTACTTC
v_call: TRBV11-3; clone_size: -; j_call: TRBJ2-7; d_call: -; cdr3_aa: CASSLDSGQKTHEQYF; cdr3_nt: TGTGCCAGCAGCTTAGATTCCGGACAGAAAACGCACGAGCAGTACTTC
v_call: TRBV5-1; clone_size: -; j_call: TRBJ2-3; d_call: TRBD1; cdr3_aa: CASSAGQGELDTQYF; cdr3_nt: TGCGCCAGCAGCGCGGGACAGGGGGAATTAGATACGCAGTATTTT
v_call: TRBV29-1; clone_size: -; j_call: TRBJ1-2; d_call: -; cdr3_aa: CSVEEIGGLYGYTF; cdr3_nt: TGCAGCGTTGAAGAGATCGGCGGACTCTATGGCTACACCTTC
v_call: TRBV19; clone_size: once; j_call: TRBJ1-2; d_call: -; cdr3_aa: CASLDQYNYGYTF; cdr3_nt: TGTGCCAGTTTGGACCAATATAACTATGGCTACACCTTC
v_call: TRBV28; clone_size: -; j_call: TRBJ2-3; d_call: TRBD1; cdr3_aa: CASSLEGDRKTDTQYF; cdr3_nt: TGTGCCAGCAGTCTTGAGGGGGACAGGAAAACAGATACGCAGTATTTT
v_call: TRBV4-1; clone_size: -; j_call: TRBJ1-2; d_call: -; cdr3_aa: CASSQDSPDISRVGYTF; cdr3_nt: TGCGCCAGCAGCCAAGATTCCCCGGACATCTCGAGAGTGGGCTACACCTTC
v_call: TRBV10-1; clone_size: -; j_call: TRBJ2-1; d_call: -; cdr3_aa: CASSESMTGEEFF; cdr3_nt: TGCGCCAGCAGTGAGTCGATGACGGGAGAGGAGTTCTTC
v_call: TRBV28; clone_size: -; j_call: TRBJ1-4; d_call: -; cdr3_aa: CAASDGDNEKLFF; cdr3_nt: TGTGCCGCCAGCGATGGAGATAATGAAAAACTGTTTTTT
v_call: TRBV7-9; clone_size: -; j_call: TRBJ2-5; d_call: -; cdr3_aa: CASSLSSKETQYF; cdr3_nt: TGTGCCAGCAGCTTGAGTTCGAAGGAGACCCAGTACTTC
v_call: TRBV15; clone_size: -; j_call: TRBJ1-5; d_call: -; cdr3_aa: CATSRDRFAVSNQPQHF; cdr3_nt: TGTGCCACCAGCAGAGATCGGTTCGCGGTGAGCAATCAGCCCCAGCATTTT
v_call: TRBV7-2; clone_size: -; j_call: TRBJ1-2; d_call: -; cdr3_aa: CASSLASNYGYTF; cdr3_nt: TGTGCCAGCAGCTTAGCTTCTAACTATGGCTACACCTTC
v_call: TRBV13; clone_size: few; j_call: TRBJ2-7; d_call: -; cdr3_aa: CASSLGSPGIYEQYF; cdr3_nt: TGTGCCAGCAGCTTAGGCAGCCCAGGGATCTACGAGCAGTACTTC